This T cell receptor beta chain was sequenced during a study of cytomegalovirus exposure and HLA in healthy donors. CDR3 length: 14 residues. In germline, CDR1 is LGHNA, CDR2 YSLEER. The V gene lost 1 base and the J gene lost 0 bases, with 5 bases spanning the gap. This clone occurred once. Both 60 Vbeta primers and 13 Jbeta primers went into the PCR. Original handling: Around 76 million unique TCR beta chains, about 12 million shared, were counted in a later analysis. Sequencing was performed with immunoSEQ multiplex PCR; in TCRdb, only in-frame clones are kept and a portion is missing. The V and J calls and clone size were taken over from that table, and D and trimming were inferred from the DNA. This sample carries fewer than 250,000 clones, around three quarters of them seen once, and the ten largest clones take 1.5% to 2%.

Sequenced: PBMCs. This rearrangement joins TRBV4-3 to TRBJ2-3; no definite D call. The source of this sequence is a woman aged 18-29 years in good health and CMV-seronegative. The CDR3 coding sequence is TGCGCCAGCAGCCAAGCGTTTAGCACAGATACGCAGTATTTT. Its translation: CASSQAFSTDTQYF.